Below are 3 T cell receptor beta chains sequenced from a single sample in a study of blood T cells in healthy people across ages. Then a second PCR, running about 7 to 11 cycles, was carried out with a sample-barcoded 5' primer and a J-beta primer mix. TCRdb reprocessed the 5' RACE reads via MiXCR and lists one record per CDR3 protein. The sample contains some 800,000 distinct CDR3 sequences, more than 20% of which appear only once. Separately, the same data were catalogued under a study of T cells of mothers and their children.

Input material: blood. These receptors originate from a boy younger than 18 in good health.

This clonotype has a handful of counts. The chain couples TRBV6-2 or TRBV6-3 to TRBJ1-4; no clear D gene. Trimming stripped 7 bases from V and 3 bases from J, with 6 bases between. This CDR3 has 12 amino acids. Germline V lookup: CDR1 MNHEY, CDR2 SVGEGT. CDR3 nucleotide sequence: TGTGCCAGCACGGATTCTAATGAAAAACTGTTTTTT. Protein product: CASTDSNEKLFF.

Concerning this clonotype itself: Compared with germline, one end of the junction differs, possibly owing to a read error. This chain links TRBV7-9 with TRBJ2-3; TRBD2 matches 8 bases. This CDR3 contains 17 residues. The germline V gene encodes CDR1 SEHNR and CDR2 FQNEAQ (reference sequence). The CDR3 DNA sequence: TGCGCCAGCAGCTCGACCACTAGCGGTTCGAGCACAGATACGCAGTATTTT. Protein product: CASSSTTSGSSTDTQYF.

The chain has TRBV7-9 and TRBJ2-7; a possible D gene is TRBD1 (5 bases). Trimming took 3 bases from V and 1 from J, leaving 10 bases between them. The CDR3 totals 14 residues. Germline V CDR1 and CDR2: SEHNR, FQNEAQ (reference sequence). In DNA form, the CDR3 reads TGTGCCAGCAGCTTTCGGACACAATCCTACGAGCAGTACTTC. This encodes CASSFRTQSYEQYF. The full variable domain, with the rest looked up from reference TRBV7-9 and TRBJ2-7, is DTGVSQNPRHKITKRGQNVTFRCDPISEHNRLYWYRQTLGQGPEFLTYFQNEAQLEKSRLLSDRFSAERPKGSFSTLEIQRTEQGDSAMYLCASSFRTQSYEQYFGPGTRLTVT.